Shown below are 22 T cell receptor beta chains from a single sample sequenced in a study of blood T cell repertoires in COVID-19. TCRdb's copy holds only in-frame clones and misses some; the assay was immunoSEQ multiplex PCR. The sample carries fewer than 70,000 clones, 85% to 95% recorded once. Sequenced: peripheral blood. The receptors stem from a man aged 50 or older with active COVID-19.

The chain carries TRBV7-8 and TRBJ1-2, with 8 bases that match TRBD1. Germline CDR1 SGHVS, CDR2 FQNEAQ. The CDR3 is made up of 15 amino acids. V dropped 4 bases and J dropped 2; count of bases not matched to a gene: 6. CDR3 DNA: TGTGCCAGCAGCTCAGGGGGCACTAGGAACTATGGCTACACCTTC. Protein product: CASSSGGTRNYGYTF.

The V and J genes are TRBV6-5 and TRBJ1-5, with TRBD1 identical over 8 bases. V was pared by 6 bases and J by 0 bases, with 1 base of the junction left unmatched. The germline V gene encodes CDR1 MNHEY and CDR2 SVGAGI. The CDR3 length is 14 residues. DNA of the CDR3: TGTGCCAGCAGCAGGGGGCATAGCAATCAGCCCCAGCATTTT. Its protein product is CASSRGHSNQPQHF.

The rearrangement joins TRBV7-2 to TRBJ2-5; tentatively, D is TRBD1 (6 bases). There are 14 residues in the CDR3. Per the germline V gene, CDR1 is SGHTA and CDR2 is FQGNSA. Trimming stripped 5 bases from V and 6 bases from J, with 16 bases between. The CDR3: CASSGRQVEKTQYF. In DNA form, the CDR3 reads TGTGCCAGCAGCGGAAGACAGGTTGAGAAGACCCAGTACTTC.

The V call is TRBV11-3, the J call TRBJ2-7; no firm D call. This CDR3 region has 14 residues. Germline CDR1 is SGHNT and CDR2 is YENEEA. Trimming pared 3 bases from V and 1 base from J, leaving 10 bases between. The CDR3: CASSFVRRSYEQYF. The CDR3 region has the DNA TGTGCCAGCAGCTTTGTCCGGAGATCCTACGAGCAGTACTTC.

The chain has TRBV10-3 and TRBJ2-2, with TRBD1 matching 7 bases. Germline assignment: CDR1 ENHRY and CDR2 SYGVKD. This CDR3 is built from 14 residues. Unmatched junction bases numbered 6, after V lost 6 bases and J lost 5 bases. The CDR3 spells CAIRQGMGTGELFF. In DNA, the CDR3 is TGTGCCATCAGACAGGGGATGGGGACCGGGGAGCTGTTTTTT.

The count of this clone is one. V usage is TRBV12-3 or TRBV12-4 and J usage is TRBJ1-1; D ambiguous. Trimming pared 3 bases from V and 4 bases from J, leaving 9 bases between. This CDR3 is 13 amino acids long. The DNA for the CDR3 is TGTGCCAGCAGTTTTGGCACCCGCACTGAAGCTTTCTTT. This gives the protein CASSFGTRTEAFF.

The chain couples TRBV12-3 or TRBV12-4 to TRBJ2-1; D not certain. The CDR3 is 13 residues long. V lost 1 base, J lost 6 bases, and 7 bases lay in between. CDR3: CASSLGLINEQFF. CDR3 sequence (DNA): TGTGCCAGCAGTTTAGGACTTATCAATGAGCAGTTCTTC.

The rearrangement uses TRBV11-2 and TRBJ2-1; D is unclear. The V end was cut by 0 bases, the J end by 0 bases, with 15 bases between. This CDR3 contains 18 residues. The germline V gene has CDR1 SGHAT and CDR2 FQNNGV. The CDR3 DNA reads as TGTGCCAGCAGCTTAGACATTTTTTACAGTAGCTCCTACAATGAGCAGTTCTTC. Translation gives CASSLDIFYSSSYNEQFF. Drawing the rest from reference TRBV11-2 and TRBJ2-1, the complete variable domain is EAGVAQSPRYKIIEKRQSVAFWCNPISGHATLYWYQQILGQGPKLLIQFQNNGVVDDSQLPKDRFSAERLKGVDSTLKIQPAKLEDSAVYLCASSLDIFYSSSYNEQFFGPGTRLTVL.

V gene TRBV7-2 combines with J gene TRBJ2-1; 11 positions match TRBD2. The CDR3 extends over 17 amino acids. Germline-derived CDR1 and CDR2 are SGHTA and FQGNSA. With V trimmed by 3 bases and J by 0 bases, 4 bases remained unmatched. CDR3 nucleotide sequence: TGTGCCAGCAGCTTCGTGGGGACTAGCGGCTCCTACAATGAGCAGTTCTTC. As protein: CASSFVGTSGSYNEQFF.

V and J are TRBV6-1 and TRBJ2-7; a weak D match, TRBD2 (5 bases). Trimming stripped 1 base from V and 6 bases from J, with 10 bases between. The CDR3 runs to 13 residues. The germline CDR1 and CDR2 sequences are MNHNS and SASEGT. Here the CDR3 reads CASSEVEGSEQYF. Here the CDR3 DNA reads TGTGCCAGCAGTGAAGTCGAGGGTTCCGAGCAGTACTTC.

The CDR3 DNA reads as TGTGCCACCAGCAGGAGTGCCTACGAGCAGTACTTC. It codes for CATSRSAYEQYF. The V call is TRBV15, the J call TRBJ2-7; the D is unclear. This CDR3 region has 12 residues. V lost 3 bases and J 2 bases, leaving 5 bases between the germline ends. Germline assignment: CDR1 LNHNV and CDR2 YYDKDF (reference sequence).

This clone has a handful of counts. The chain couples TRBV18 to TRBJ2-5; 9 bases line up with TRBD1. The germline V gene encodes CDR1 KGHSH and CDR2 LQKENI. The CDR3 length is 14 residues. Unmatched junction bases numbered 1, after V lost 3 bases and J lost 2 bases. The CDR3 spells CASSPGTGQETQYF. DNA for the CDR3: TGTGCCAGCTCACCGGGGACAGGGCAAGAGACCCAGTACTTC.

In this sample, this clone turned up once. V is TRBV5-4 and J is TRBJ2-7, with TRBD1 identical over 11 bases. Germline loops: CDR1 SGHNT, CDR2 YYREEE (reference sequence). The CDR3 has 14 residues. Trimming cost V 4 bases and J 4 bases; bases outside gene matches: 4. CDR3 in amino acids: CASSAGTGGYEQYF. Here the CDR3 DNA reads TGTGCCAGCAGCGCCGGGACAGGGGGGTACGAGCAGTACTTC.

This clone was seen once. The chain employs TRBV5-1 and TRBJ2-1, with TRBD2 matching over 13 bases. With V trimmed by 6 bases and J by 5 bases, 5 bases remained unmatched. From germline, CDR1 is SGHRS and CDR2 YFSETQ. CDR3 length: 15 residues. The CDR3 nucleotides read TGCGCCAGCAATCTGGGACTAGCGGGAAACAATGAGCAGTTCTTC. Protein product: CASNLGLAGNNEQFF.

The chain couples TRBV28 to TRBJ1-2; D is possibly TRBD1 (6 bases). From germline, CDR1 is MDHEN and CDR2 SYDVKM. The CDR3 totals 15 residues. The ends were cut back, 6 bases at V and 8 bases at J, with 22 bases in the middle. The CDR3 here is CASSAPNIQGRGYTF. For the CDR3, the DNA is TGTGCCAGCAGCGCCCCAAATATCCAGGGGAGAGGCTACACCTTC.

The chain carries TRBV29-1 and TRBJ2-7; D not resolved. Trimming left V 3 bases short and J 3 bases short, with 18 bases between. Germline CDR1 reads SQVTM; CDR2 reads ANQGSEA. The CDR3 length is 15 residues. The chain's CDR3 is CSVEGRRKYNYEQYF. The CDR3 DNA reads TGCAGCGTTGAGGGTAGGCGGAAATATAACTACGAGCAGTACTTC.

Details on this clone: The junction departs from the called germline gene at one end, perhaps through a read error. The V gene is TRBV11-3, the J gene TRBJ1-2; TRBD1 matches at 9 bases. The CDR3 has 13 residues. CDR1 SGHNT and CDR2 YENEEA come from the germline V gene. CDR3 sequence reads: CASSPRRGQGLFF. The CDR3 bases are TGTGCCAGCAGCCCAAGGCGGGGACAGGGTCTTTTCTTC.

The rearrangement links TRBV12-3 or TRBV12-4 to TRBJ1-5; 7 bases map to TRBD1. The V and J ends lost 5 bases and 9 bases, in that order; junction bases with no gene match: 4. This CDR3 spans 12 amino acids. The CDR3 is CASSDRVGPQHF. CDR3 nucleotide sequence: TGTGCCAGCAGTGACAGGGTGGGGCCCCAGCATTTT.

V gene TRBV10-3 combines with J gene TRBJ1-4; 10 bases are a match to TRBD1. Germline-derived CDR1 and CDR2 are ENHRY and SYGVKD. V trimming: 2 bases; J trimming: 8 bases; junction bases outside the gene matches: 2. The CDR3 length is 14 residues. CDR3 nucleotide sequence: TGTGCCATCAGTGAGGGGACAGGGGACGAAAAACTGTTTTTT. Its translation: CAISEGTGDEKLFF.

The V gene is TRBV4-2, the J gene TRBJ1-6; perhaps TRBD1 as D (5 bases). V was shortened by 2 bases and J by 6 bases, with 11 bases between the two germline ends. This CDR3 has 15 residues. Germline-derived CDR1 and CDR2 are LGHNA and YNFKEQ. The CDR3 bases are TGTGCCAGCAGCCAACCCGACAGTCCTAATTCACCCCTCCACTTT. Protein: CASSQPDSPNSPLHF.

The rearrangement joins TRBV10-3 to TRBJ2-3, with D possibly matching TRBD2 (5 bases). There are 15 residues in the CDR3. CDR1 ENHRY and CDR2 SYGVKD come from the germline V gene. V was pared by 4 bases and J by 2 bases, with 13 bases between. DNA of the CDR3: TGTGCCATCAGTGGGCTCGGGAAGCTCACAGATACGCAGTATTTT. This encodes CAISGLGKLTDTQYF.

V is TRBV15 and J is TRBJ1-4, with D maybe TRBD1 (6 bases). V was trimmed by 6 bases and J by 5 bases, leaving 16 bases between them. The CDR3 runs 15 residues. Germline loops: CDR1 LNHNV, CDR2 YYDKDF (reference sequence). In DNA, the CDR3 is TGTGCCACCAGGATTTTCGGCAGGGGCAATGAAAAACTGTTTTTT. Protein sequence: CATRIFGRGNEKLFF.